This entry lists 15 T cell receptor beta chains sequenced from one sample in a study of shared clonotypes between healthy human individuals. Assay: immunoSEQ multiplex PCR; the TCRdb copy retains only in-frame clones and omits some. The table records some 2,500,000 clones, about nine tenths of them present only once. Sequencing was performed on naive CD4+ T cells from PBMCs. The subset denotes: CD45RA+ positively selected. All receptors come from a man aged 18 to 30 in good health. Some clones in this sample may be carry-over from other donors' samples.

The rearrangement uses TRBV6-1 and TRBJ1-2, with a possible D match to TRBD1 (5 bases). The CDR3 has 12 residues. V was shortened by 4 bases and J by 3 bases, with 6 bases between the two germline ends. Germline loops: CDR1 MNHNS, CDR2 SASEGT. CDR3 nucleotide sequence: TGTGCCAGCAGTGGACAGTACTATGGCTACACCTTC. It specifies CASSGQYYGYTF.

The gene calls are TRBV19 and TRBJ1-4; D is uncertain. The CDR3 is made up of 14 amino acids. The V end was cut by 7 bases, the J end by 2 bases, with 11 bases between. The germline V gene encodes CDR1 LNHDA and CDR2 SQIVND (reference sequence). Here the CDR3 DNA reads TGTGCCAGTACCCGAGGGAGGACTAATGAAAAACTGTTTTTT. This gives the protein CASTRGRTNEKLFF.

The chain combines TRBV5-4 with TRBJ2-1; no reliable D call. The germline V gene encodes CDR1 SGHNT and CDR2 YYREEE (reference sequence). The length of the CDR3 is 11 residues. V was pared by 1 base and J by 7 bases, with 3 bases between. Here the CDR3 reads CASSLLNEQFF. In DNA form, the CDR3 reads TGTGCCAGCAGCTTGTTGAATGAGCAGTTCTTC.

This chain's CDR3 is CASSRLAGFANTGELFF. CDR3 coding DNA: TGTGCCAGCTCACGACTAGCTGGGTTCGCGAACACCGGGGAGCTGTTTTTT. This chain connects TRBV18 to TRBJ2-2; 7 nucleotides agree with TRBD2. Germline V gene data show CDR1 as KGHSH and CDR2 as LQKENI. The length of the CDR3 is 17 residues. V was pared by 4 bases and J by 0 bases, with 8 bases of the junction left unmatched.

This chain connects TRBV5-4 to TRBJ1-3; D remains ambiguous. Looked up from germline, CDR1 is SGHNT and CDR2 is YYREEE (reference sequence). V lost 0 bases, J lost 2 bases, and 6 bases lay in between. This CDR3 contains 14 residues. The CDR3 DNA reads as TGTGCCAGCAGCTTGGGCAGCCCTGGAAACACCATATATTTT. It translates to CASSLGSPGNTIYF.

The chain is built from TRBV9 and TRBJ2-1; D gene ambiguous. Germline CDR1 is SGDLS and CDR2 is YYNGEE. V was cut by 2 bases and J by 6 bases, with 12 bases left in between. CDR3 size: 14 residues. The CDR3 coding sequence is TGTGCCAGCAGCGTGGATCCTAGGACCAATGAGCAGTTCTTC. Protein product: CASSVDPRTNEQFF.

A word on this clone: This specimen includes other DNA sequences encoding the same CDR3. The chain recombines TRBV29-1 with TRBJ2-3; D perhaps matches TRBD1 (6 bases). Germline V CDR1 and CDR2: SQVTM, ANQGSEA. V was cut by 4 bases and J by 0 bases, with 8 bases left in between. The CDR3 sequence is 13 residues long. The CDR3 spells CSVGTGSTDTQYF. CDR3 coding DNA: TGCAGCGTTGGTACAGGGAGCACAGATACGCAGTATTTT.

The chain has TRBV11-3 and TRBJ2-5; D perhaps matches TRBD2 (5 bases). Trimming left V 8 bases short and J 2 bases short, with 12 bases between. Looked up from germline, CDR1 is SGHNT and CDR2 is YENEEA. The CDR3 is made up of 13 amino acids. The CDR3 region has the DNA TGTGCCAGCTCCAGGACTTTACAAGAGACCCAGTACTTC. Its protein product is CASSRTLQETQYF.

The chain combines TRBV7-9 with TRBJ2-3; D not resolved. CDR3 length: 14 residues. The V end was cut by 3 bases, the J end by 6 bases, with 13 bases between. CDR1 and CDR2 from the germline V gene are SEHNR and FQNEAQ (reference sequence). The CDR3 spells CASSFRRSYDTQYF. The CDR3 nucleotides read TGTGCCAGCAGCTTCCGGCGATCGTACGATACGCAGTATTTT.

The chain carries TRBV19 and TRBJ2-3; D call uncertain. V was cut by 3 bases and J by 7 bases, with 14 bases left in between. Germline loops: CDR1 LNHDA, CDR2 SQIVND (reference sequence). This CDR3 is built from 14 residues. The CDR3 reads CASSIDRWQNTQYF. The CDR3 nucleotides read TGTGCCAGTAGTATCGACCGATGGCAGAATACGCAGTATTTT.

The V and J genes are TRBV6-4 and TRBJ2-2, with 9 bases lining up with TRBD2. Germline lookup yields CDR1 MRHNA and CDR2 SNTAGT. V was pared by 8 bases and J by 4 bases, with 5 bases of the junction left unmatched. This CDR3 has 14 amino acids. The CDR3 sequence is CASRSGRGTGELFF. In nucleotides, the CDR3 is TGTGCCAGCCGTAGCGGGAGAGGCACCGGGGAGCTGTTTTTT.

This sequence joins TRBV14 and TRBJ2-1; possibly TRBD1 for D (5 bases). This CDR3 region has 20 residues. Germline lookup yields CDR1 SGHDN and CDR2 FVKESK. V was cut by 0 bases and J by 3 bases, with 24 bases left in between. The CDR3 reads CASSQDYYKGPTPGYNEQFF. CDR3 DNA sequence: TGTGCCAGCAGCCAAGATTACTATAAGGGGCCGACCCCCGGCTACAATGAGCAGTTCTTC.

The CDR3, as DNA: TGTGCCAGTAGTAATGCTGGTCAGACCAACTATGGCTACACCTTC. Translation gives CASSNAGQTNYGYTF. The J gene is TRBJ1-2, the V gene TRBV19, with D uncertain. Looked up from germline, CDR1 is LNHDA and CDR2 is SQIVND (reference sequence). Trimming shortened V by 4 bases and J by 2 bases, and 14 bases separated the two germline ends. This CDR3 spans 15 amino acids.

The V gene is TRBV27, the J gene TRBJ1-6; D is uncertain. V was cut by 1 base and J by 8 bases, with 21 bases left in between. The CDR3 sequence is 18 residues long. The germline V gene has CDR1 MNHEY and CDR2 SMNVEV (reference sequence). CDR3 amino acids: CASSLFAVTRSPDSPLHF. CDR3 bases: TGTGCCAGCAGTTTATTTGCAGTCACAAGATCTCCCGATTCACCCCTCCACTTT.

The rearrangement links TRBV7-9 to TRBJ2-1; 7 bases are shared with TRBD2. Unmatched junction bases numbered 0, after V lost 5 bases and J lost 2 bases. The germline CDR1 and CDR2 sequences are SEHNR and FQNEAQ (reference sequence). This CDR3 comprises 13 residues. CDR3 sequence reads: CASSGGAYNEQFF. The CDR3 DNA sequence: TGTGCCAGCAGCGGGGGGGCCTACAATGAGCAGTTCTTC.